This T cell receptor beta chain was sequenced for a study of CD8 T cells in ankylosing spondylitis. TCRdb re-analysed the 5' RACE reads in MiXCR, keeping a single row per CDR3 protein. The sample consists of roughly 440,000 distinct CDR3 sequences, about 15% of them appearing once. For this clonotype: Its specificity is unknown.

The ends were cut back, 0 bases at V and 2 bases at J, with 14 bases in the middle. Germline CDR1 is MGHRA and CDR2 is YSYEKL. The CDR3 runs to 16 residues. Study-level results: There were earlier reports of some motif variants in reactive arthritis synovial fluid and blood. Apparently characteristic of ankylosing spondylitis blood was a TCR beta motif (about 8 highly homologous variants).

Sequencing input: blood, either unsorted or a sorted T cell fraction (not recorded which). The J gene is TRBJ2-7, the V gene TRBV4-1; D gene unclear. This TCR derives from a male donor with ankylosing spondylitis. CDR3 sequence: CASSQDRDRSAYEQYF. In DNA, the CDR3 is TGCGCCAGCAGCCAAGATAGGGATCGGAGCGCCTACGAGCAGTACTTC.